This is a list of T cell receptor beta chains from one sample in a study of T cells after yellow fever vaccination. TCRdb reanalysed the 5' RACE reads using MiXCR and keeps one entry per CDR3 protein. The sample lists 450,000 to 600,000 distinct CDR3 sequences, about 13% occurring once. Specimen: PBMCs, collected on the day of the yellow fever booster vaccination. All receptors come from a man younger than 45 who received the YFV17D yellow fever vaccine. Both conserved end residues are part of each CDR3. D genes are given only for firm matches. The size of a clone is reported for some rows only, either as once, few or many, or as a class for expanded clones.

J gene,V gene,clone size,D gene,CDR3 DNA,CDR3 protein
TRBJ2-1,TRBV2,NA,NA,TGTGCCCTAGCAGACAAAGGCTCCTACAATGAGCAGTTCTTC,CALADKGSYNEQFF
TRBJ2-7,TRBV7-6,few,NA,TGTGCCAGCAGCTTTGAGGGGGGAGGGACCTACGAGCAGTACTTC,CASSFEGGGTYEQYF
TRBJ2-7,TRBV6-2/TRBV6-3,NA,NA,TGTGCCAGCAGCCCCGCACCGGGACGCGTCTCCTACGAGCAGTACTTC,CASSPAPGRVSYEQYF
TRBJ1-6,TRBV18,NA,TRBD1,TGTGCCAGCTCACCCGGACAGGGAGATAATTCACCCCTCCACTTT,CASSPGQGDNSPLHF
TRBJ2-1,TRBV5-1,few,TRBD2,TGCGCCAGCAGCCCCGGGACTAGCGGGATGGCCTACAATGAGCAGTTCTTC,CASSPGTSGMAYNEQFF
TRBJ2-3,TRBV4-3,few,NA,TGCGCCAGCAGCCGCGGGACAGCTAGCACAGATACGCAGTATTTT,CASSRGTASTDTQYF
TRBJ2-2,TRBV5-1,NA,NA,TGCGCCAGCAGCTTCCGAGGGGCCCCCTCCGGGGAGCTGTTTTTT,CASSFRGAPSGELFF
TRBJ2-7,TRBV7-2,few,NA,TGTGCCAGCAGCCTCGCTTTTGCGGGCGGGGAGCAGTACTTC,CASSLAFAGGEQYF
TRBJ2-1,TRBV10-3,NA,NA,TGTGCCATCAGTAGTGTGGATGAGCAGTTCTTC,CAISSVDEQFF
TRBJ1-5,TRBV20-1,NA,NA,TGCAGTTCAAACGTGGGCAATCAGCCCCAGCATTTT,CSSNVGNQPQHF
TRBJ2-3,TRBV5-4,few,TRBD2,TGTGCCAGCGGCTTCGGGGGGACTAGGAAAGATACGCAGTATTTT,CASGFGGTRKDTQYF
TRBJ2-7,TRBV4-3,NA,NA,TGCGCCAGCAGCCGCGGGCCTCAGGGGGGCGAGCAGTACTTC,CASSRGPQGGEQYF
TRBJ2-4,TRBV7-8,NA,NA,TGTGCCAGCAGCTCACCCCCGGGGCCCCAGTACTTC,CASSSPPGPQYF
TRBJ2-7,TRBV28,NA,TRBD1,TGTGCCAGCAGTTTAATAGGACAGGCCTACGAGCAGTACTTC,CASSLIGQAYEQYF
TRBJ1-4,TRBV15,NA,NA,TGTGCCACCAGCAGAGATCACGGCCAAAAGGGGAAACTGTTTTTT,CATSRDHGQKGKLFF
TRBJ2-3,TRBV27,few,TRBD2,TGTGCCAGCAGTTTATCGGTAGCGGGAGGCCCCCTTAGCACAGATACGCAGTATTTT,CASSLSVAGGPLSTDTQYF
TRBJ2-3,TRBV20-1,few,NA,TGCAGTGCTAGAGACCCCTGGGGAGCGGGCATGGATACGCAGTATTTT,CSARDPWGAGMDTQYF
TRBJ2-3,TRBV10-3,few,TRBD2,TGTGCCATCAGTGACACTAGCGAATCCACAGATACGCAGTATTTT,CAISDTSESTDTQYF
TRBJ2-2,TRBV29-1,NA,NA,TGCAGCGTCATACAGGGGAACACCGGGGAGCTGTTTTTT,CSVIQGNTGELFF
TRBJ2-7,TRBV10-3,NA,NA,TGTGCCATCAGTGCGAATTTAAGAGACGAGCAGTACTTC,CAISANLRDEQYF
TRBJ1-1,TRBV12-3/TRBV12-4,few,NA,TGTGCCAGCAGTCCCCCAGAAGCTTTCTTT,CASSPPEAFF
TRBJ2-4,TRBV20-1,NA,NA,TGCAGCACACAGATTCCGGGACTTAAAAACATTCAGTACTTC,CSTQIPGLKNIQYF
TRBJ1-2,TRBV20-1,NA,NA,TGCAGTGCTATAGCAGGGATTTATGGCTACACCTTC,CSAIAGIYGYTF
TRBJ2-5,TRBV20-1,NA,NA,TGCAGTGCTAGACGTCGGGAGACCCAGTACTTC,CSARRRETQYF
TRBJ2-2,TRBV7-9,many,TRBD2,TGTGCCAGCATCCCGACTAGCGGGGACACCGGGGAGCTGTTTTTT,CASIPTSGDTGELFF
TRBJ2-5,TRBV20-1,NA,NA,TGCAGTGCTAGAAACTCCGGAAGGGAGACCCAGTACTTC,CSARNSGRETQYF
TRBJ2-2,TRBV28,NA,TRBD1,TGTGCCAGCAGTTCTGACAGGGGTGATTTCTCCGGGGAGCTGTTTTTT,CASSSDRGDFSGELFF
TRBJ2-4,TRBV6-2/TRBV6-3,NA,NA,TGTGCCAGCAGTCGCGCTGAACCGGGACCCAAAAACATTCAGTACTTC,CASSRAEPGPKNIQYF
TRBJ1-4,TRBV7-9,NA,NA,TGTGCCAGCAGCTTAGAAGGGAGGGGAAAACTGTTTTTT,CASSLEGRGKLFF
TRBJ2-3,TRBV4-3,few,TRBD1,TGCGCCAGCAGCCCCCGGGACAGCAACCGAGATACGCAGTATTTT,CASSPRDSNRDTQYF
TRBJ2-1,TRBV5-4,few,TRBD2,TGTGCCAGCAATCGAACCCCGGGACTAGCGGGAGGTGAGCAGTTCTTC,CASNRTPGLAGGEQFF
TRBJ1-1,TRBV14,many,NA,TGTGCCAGCAGCCGTCTGTCCGGGAACACTGAAGCTTTCTTT,CASSRLSGNTEAFF
TRBJ2-2,TRBV6-5,few,TRBD1,TGTGCCAGCAGTTGGGACAGCGGGGAGCTGTTTTTT,CASSWDSGELFF
TRBJ2-3,TRBV7-6,few,TRBD1,TGTGCCAGCAGCTTAGGCTGGTTGGGCAGGGGGACAGATACGCAGTATTTT,CASSLGWLGRGTDTQYF
TRBJ2-3,TRBV20-1,few,NA,TGCAGTGCCCAAAATACAGGGCCAGATACGCAGTATTTT,CSAQNTGPDTQYF
TRBJ1-5,TRBV6-2/TRBV6-3,NA,NA,TGTGCCAGCAGTTACTCGAGCTGGATGGTGGACAGACAAGACAATCAGCCCCAGCATTTT,CASSYSSWMVDRQDNQPQHF
TRBJ1-1,TRBV20-1,NA,NA,TGCAGTGCCATAGACGAGCCTTTTTCTGAAGCTTTCTTT,CSAIDEPFSEAFF
TRBJ2-1,TRBV5-4,few,TRBD2,TGTGCCAGCAGCTTGGGGGGACTAGTTCGTGTCGGTCGCTCCTACAATGAGCAGTTCTTC,CASSLGGLVRVGRSYNEQFF